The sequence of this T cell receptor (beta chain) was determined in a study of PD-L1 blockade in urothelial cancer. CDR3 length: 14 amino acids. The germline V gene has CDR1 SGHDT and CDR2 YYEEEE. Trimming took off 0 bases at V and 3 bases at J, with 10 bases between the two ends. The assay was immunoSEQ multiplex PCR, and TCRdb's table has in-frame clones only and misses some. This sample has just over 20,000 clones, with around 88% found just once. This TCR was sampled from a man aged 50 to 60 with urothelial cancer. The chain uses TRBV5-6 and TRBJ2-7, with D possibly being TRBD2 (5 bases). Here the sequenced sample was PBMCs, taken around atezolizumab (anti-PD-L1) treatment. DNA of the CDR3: TGTGCCAGCAGCTTGGGGCTCCGGGACTACGAGCAGTACTTC. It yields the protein CASSLGLRDYEQYF. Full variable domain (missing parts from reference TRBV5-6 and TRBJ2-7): DAGVTQSPTHLIKTRGQQVTLRCSPKSGHDTVSWYQQALGQGPQFIFQYYEEEERQRGNFPDRFSGHQFPNYSSELNVNALLLGDSALYLCASSLGLRDYEQYFGPGTRLTVT.